This T cell receptor beta chain was obtained from a study of human T cells and chemical hapten exposure. As for the study in general: There were weekly diphenylcyclopropenone doses to the scalp for patients throughout the roughly 23-week study. Study results and caveats: Healthy individuals' immune responses may differ from those of donors, who had alopecia.

In the library, unique molecular identifiers were attached to individual cDNA molecules. TCRdb redid the calling of the RACE reads with MiXCR, one entry per CDR3 protein. Of 360,000 or so distinct CDR3 sequences detected, roughly 6.3% appear once; the ten largest clones hold over 5.5%. CDR1 SGHDT and CDR2 YYEEEE come from the germline V gene. This CDR3 has 15 amino acids. The ends were cut back, 3 bases at V and 0 bases at J, with 12 bases in the middle. Time point described: patch test 2, 6 weeks after DPC sensitization. The treatment was: therapeutic diphenylcyclopropenone sensitization with weekly scalp DPC. This clonotype was counted only a few times. Its target is unknown.

The TCR comes from a woman aged 18 to 35 with alopecia areata. Some clones in this sample may be carry-over from other donors' samples. The sequencing here drew on whole blood, taken in connection with sensitization to the hapten diphenylcyclopropenone (DPC). The chain carries TRBV5-6 and TRBJ1-1, with D perhaps matching TRBD1 (6 bases). The CDR3 DNA follows: TGTGCCAGCAGCTGGTACAGGGCCATGAACACTGAAGCTTTCTTT. Amino acid sequence: CASSWYRAMNTEAFF.